This T cell receptor (beta chain) was profiled in a study of cytomegalovirus exposure and HLA in healthy donors. Across the whole study: A later analysis reported the same platform for the 110 or so validation repertoires and the roughly 700 first-cohort repertoires.

Measured with immunoSEQ multiplex PCR; TCRdb has only the in-frame clones, and not every one. This sample yields about 280,000 clones, of which roughly 90% are seen a single time; roughly 0.93% belongs to the top ten. As concerns this clone: Antigen specificity is unknown.

Study results and limitations: Reportedly, cytomegalovirus status was diagnosed with high sensitivity and specificity. Among the CMV-associated chains, a few were confirmed in vitro as specific for CMV antigens. The finding came from a later analysis; first-cohort TCR clusters tended to co-occur in the 110 or so validation repertoires.

The CDR3 is made up of 15 amino acids. The germline V gene encodes CDR1 ENHRY and CDR2 SYGVKD. The ends were cut back, 2 bases at V and 5 bases at J, with 15 bases in the middle. The source of this sequence is a woman under 30 in good health and CMV-seronegative. The chain has TRBV10-3 and TRBJ1-1, with TRBD1 as a possible D gene (6 bases). The sequencing input was PBMCs. This chain's CDR3 is CAISEKTGRRTEAFF. The CDR3, as DNA: TGTGCCATCAGTGAGAAAACAGGGCGAAGGACTGAAGCTTTCTTT.